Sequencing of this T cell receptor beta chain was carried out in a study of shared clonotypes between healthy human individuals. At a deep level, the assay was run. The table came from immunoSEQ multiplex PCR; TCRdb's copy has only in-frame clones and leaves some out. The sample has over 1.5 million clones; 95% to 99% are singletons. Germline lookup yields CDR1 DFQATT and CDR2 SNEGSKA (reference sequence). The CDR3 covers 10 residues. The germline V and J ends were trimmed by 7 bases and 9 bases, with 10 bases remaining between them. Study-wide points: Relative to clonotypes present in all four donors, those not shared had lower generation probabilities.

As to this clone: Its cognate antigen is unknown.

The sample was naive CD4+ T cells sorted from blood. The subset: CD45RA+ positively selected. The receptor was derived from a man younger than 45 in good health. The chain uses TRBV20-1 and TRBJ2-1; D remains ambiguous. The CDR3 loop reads CSVENFEQFF. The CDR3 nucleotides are TGCAGTGTTGAGAATTTTGAGCAGTTCTTC.